The T cell receptor (beta chain) under discussion was sequenced for a study of beta chain features in type 1 diabetes. Background on the study: Examined across all samples were 90 million to 130 million sorted cells.

V gave up 7 bases and J gave up 0 bases, with 10 bases separating them. The CDR3 spans 15 residues. Germline CDR1 is LNHDA and CDR2 is SQIVND (reference sequence). Expressed TCRB transcripts were sequenced, since all the RNA that had been isolated was reverse transcribed. Reads from naive, central memory and regulatory T cell samples averaged about 3.3 million. Clones were sequenced by immunoSEQ multiplex PCR, and TCRdb holds only the in-frame ones, with some missing. The profile shows approximately 250,000 clones, around 14% of them singletons. Researchers reported sorting CD4+ naive, central memory, regulatory and stem cell-like memory cells via CD45RO/CCR7/CD25/CD127/CD95/CD27. Purity exceeding 95% was reached by all sorted populations.

This chain connects TRBV19 to TRBJ2-6, with D possibly TRBD2 on 5 matching bases. Sequencing used naive CD4+ T cells from blood. This receptor was identified in a woman aged 40 to 50 in good health. CDR3 amino acids: CASTMGSSGANVLTF. The CDR3 nucleotides are TGTGCCAGTACCATGGGGAGCTCTGGGGCCAACGTCCTGACTTTC.